This entry describes one T cell receptor (beta chain). What antigen it recognizes has not been identified. No per-base quality is available; no much larger clone lies one base away. The time point label, as the study defines it: patch test 1, 2 weeks after DPC sensitization. Interpreted using the paper, the treatment or condition label stands for: therapeutic diphenylcyclopropenone sensitization with weekly scalp DPC. At every patch-test visit, the blood draw took place before the patch test was put on. To be eligible, patients had to be aged 18 to 70, diagnosed with alopecia and judged suitable for DPC therapy, while pregnant patients were excluded. Total RNA was extracted from unfractionated whole blood that had been collected in Tempus Blood RNA tubes. The data belong to a study of human T cells and chemical hapten exposure (dated by TCRdb to the early 2020s). For the study in its entirety: For sensitization, 2% DPC in acetone was applied to a roughly 2 cm by roughly 2 cm area of upper inner arm skin. Weekly therapeutic DPC doses were additionally applied to the scalp of patients throughout the approximately 25-week study period. Patch testing was performed on the upper back with Finn chambers containing 0.01% DPC, and the patch tests were scored after 6 days according to International Contact Dermatitis Research Group standards. The patient cohort, mostly female, included alopecia areata with under or over 50% scalp involvement, alopecia totalis and alopecia universalis. Libraries were combined into a pool for sequencing, and differences in TCR yield between samples came mainly from small differences in library volumes within the pool. This study followed changes in the peripheral blood TCR repertoire in vivo during primary and secondary sensitization of alopecia patients to the hapten diphenylcyclopropenone (DPC). Blood samples were taken from patients before sensitization (week 0) and at 2, 6 and about 24 weeks after DPC sensitization. Blood for TCR sequencing was provided by twenty-nine alopecia patients at one to four time points (pre-sensitization, 2, 6 and 24 weeks). Beyond this particular receptor, the publication reports: Expanded TCRs formed significantly more large CDR3 similarity clusters than pre-sensitization or healthy control sets, consistent with antigen-driven responses. No change with DPC sensitization was found in the number of TCRs above 1 in 1000 frequency, and no evidence of global repertoire structure alterations was found. After repeated subsampling, the strength of the expansion versus patch-test correlation and the threshold at which it became significant changed. Because all patients had alopecia, a presumed autoimmune disease, the immune response of the patients might differ from that of healthy individuals. Patch test score was positively correlated with the number of PT1 expanded TCRs, with significance at thresholds 8, 16 and 32 but not at 4.

Trimming accounts for 4 bases at V and 1 base at J, while the number of junction bases matched to no gene is 15. Its CDR3 holds 19 amino acids, cysteine through phenylalanine. The DNA shown is the 57-base CDR3, in frame from base 1. CDR1 and CDR2 are read off the germline V gene as KGHDR and SFDVKD. Receptor amplification or capture employed RACE. The sequencer listed for this sample is NextSeq 500. During library preparation, unique molecular identifiers were attached to individual cDNA molecules so that TCRs could be counted quantitatively and reproducibly. Each blood RNA sample was used to sequence both TCR alpha and TCR beta chains. The paper's processing steps were these. The median number of TCRs per sample was roughly 100,000, ranging from about 23,224 to 690,600. The Decombinator software suite was used to annotate V, J and CDR3 in the TCR reads. Every sample was subsampled to the same number of TCRs (28,000) for the PS versus PT1 abundance plots. TCRs were defined as expanded if absent before sensitization and observed at least eight times at the 2-week time point. TCRdb reanalyzed the raw reads on its own, using fastp at Q25 for trimming and MiXCR for clone calling, and kept in-frame beta chains. Every CDR3 protein is listed once, alongside the most common genes and DNA of its rows. V and J calls and clone size were set by TCRdb, not the authors. The sample contains 180,000 or so distinct CDR3 sequences, approximately 15% of them found a single time. 1.5% to 2% of the sample rests with the top ten.

This clonotype was sampled from a woman aged 30 to 39 with alopecia areata. Some clones in this sample may be carry-over from other donors' samples. The rearranged segments are TRBV24-1 and TRBJ2-1; TRBD1 agrees with 7 junctional bases. This specimen consisted of whole blood, obtained in connection with sensitization to the hapten diphenylcyclopropenone (DPC). The sequence in DNA is TGTGCCACCAGTGACCCTCTGAATAGACAGGGAGATTCCTACAATGAGCAGTTCTTC. Translation gives CATSDPLNRQGDSYNEQFF.